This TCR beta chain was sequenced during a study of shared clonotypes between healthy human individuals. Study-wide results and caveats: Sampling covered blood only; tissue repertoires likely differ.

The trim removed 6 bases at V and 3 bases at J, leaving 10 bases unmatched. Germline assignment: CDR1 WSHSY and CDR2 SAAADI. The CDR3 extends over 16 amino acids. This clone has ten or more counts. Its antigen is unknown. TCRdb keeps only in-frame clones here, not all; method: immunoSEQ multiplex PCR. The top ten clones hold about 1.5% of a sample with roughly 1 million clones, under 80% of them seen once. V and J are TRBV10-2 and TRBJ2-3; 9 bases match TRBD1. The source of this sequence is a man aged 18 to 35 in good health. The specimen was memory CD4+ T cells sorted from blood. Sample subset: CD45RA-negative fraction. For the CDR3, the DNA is TGCGCCAGCAGGCGCGGACAGGGGCAATGGACAGATACGCAGTATTTT. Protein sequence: CASRRGQGQWTDTQYF.